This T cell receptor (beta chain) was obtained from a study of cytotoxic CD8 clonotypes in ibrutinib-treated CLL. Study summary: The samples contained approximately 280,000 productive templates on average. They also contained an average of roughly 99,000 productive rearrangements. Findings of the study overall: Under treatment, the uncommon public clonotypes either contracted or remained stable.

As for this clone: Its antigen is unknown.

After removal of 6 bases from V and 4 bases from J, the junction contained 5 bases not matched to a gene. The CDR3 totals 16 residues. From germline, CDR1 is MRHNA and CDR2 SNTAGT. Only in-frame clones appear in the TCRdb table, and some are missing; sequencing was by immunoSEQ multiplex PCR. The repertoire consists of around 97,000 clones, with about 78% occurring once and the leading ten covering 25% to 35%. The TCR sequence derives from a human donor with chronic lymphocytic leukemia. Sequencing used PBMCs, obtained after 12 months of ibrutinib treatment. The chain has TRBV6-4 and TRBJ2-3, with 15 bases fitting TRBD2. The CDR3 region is CASSEGLAGGPDTQYF. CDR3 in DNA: TGTGCCAGCAGCGAGGGACTAGCGGGGGGTCCAGATACGCAGTATTTT.